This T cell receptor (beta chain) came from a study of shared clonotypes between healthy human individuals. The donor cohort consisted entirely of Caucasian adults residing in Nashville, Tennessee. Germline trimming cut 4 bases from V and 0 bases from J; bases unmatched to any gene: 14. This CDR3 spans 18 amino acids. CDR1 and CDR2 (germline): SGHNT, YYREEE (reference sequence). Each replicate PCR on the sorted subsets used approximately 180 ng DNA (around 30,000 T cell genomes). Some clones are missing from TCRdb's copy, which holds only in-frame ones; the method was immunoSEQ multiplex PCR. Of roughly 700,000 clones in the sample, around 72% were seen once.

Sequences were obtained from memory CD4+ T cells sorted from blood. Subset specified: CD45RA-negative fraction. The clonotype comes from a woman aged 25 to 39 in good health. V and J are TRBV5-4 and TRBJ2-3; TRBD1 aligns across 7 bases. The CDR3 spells CASSSPLGQTFSTDTQYF. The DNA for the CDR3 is TGTGCCAGCAGCAGCCCATTGGGACAGACATTTAGCACAGATACGCAGTATTTT.